This TCR beta chain was obtained from a study of blood T cell repertoires in COVID-19. V was clipped by 0 bases and J by 7 bases; unmatched bases: 5. The CDR3 has 16 amino acids. Germline V CDR1 and CDR2: SGHRS, YFSETQ. The protocol was immunoSEQ multiplex PCR, while the TCRdb copy is restricted to in-frame clones and leaves out a portion. This table has about 150,000 clones, around three quarters appearing once. Sequences were obtained from peripheral blood. The chain carries TRBV5-1 and TRBJ2-1, with 12 bases identical to TRBD2. This clonotype was obtained from a man aged 80 or over with acute or convalescent COVID-19. The CDR3 DNA sequence: TGCGCCAGCAGCTTGGTCCCTAGCGGGGGGGGAAATGAGCAGTTCTTC. Translation: CASSLVPSGGGNEQFF.